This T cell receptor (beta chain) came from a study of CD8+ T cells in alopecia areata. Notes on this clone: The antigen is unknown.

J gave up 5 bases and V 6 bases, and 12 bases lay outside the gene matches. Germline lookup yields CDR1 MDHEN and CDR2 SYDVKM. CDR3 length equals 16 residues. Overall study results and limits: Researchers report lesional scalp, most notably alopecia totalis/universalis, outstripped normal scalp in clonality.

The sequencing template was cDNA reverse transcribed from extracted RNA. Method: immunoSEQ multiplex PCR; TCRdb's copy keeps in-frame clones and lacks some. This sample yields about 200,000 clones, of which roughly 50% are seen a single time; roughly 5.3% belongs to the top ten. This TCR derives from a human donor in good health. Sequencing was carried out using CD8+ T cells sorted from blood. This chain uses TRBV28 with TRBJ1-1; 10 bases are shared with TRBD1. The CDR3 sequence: CASSVGTGASRTEAFF. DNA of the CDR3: TGTGCCAGCAGCGTTGGGACAGGGGCCTCGAGAACTGAAGCTTTCTTT.